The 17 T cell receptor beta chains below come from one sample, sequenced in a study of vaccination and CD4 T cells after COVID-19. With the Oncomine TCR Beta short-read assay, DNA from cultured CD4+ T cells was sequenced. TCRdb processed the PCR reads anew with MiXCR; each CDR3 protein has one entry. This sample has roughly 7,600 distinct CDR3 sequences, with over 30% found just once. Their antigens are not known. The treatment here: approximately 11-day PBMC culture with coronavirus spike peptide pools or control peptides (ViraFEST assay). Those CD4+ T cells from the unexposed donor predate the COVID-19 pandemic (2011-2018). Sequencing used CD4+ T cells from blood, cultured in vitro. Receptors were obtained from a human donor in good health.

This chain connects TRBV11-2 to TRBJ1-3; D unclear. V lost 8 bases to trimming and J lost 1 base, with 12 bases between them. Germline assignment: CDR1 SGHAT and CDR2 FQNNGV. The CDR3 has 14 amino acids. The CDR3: CASDEGWSGNTIYF. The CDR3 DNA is TGTGCCAGCGACGAGGGCTGGTCTGGAAACACCATATATTTT. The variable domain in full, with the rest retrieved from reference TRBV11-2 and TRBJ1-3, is EAGVAQSPRYKIIEKRQSVAFWCNPISGHATLYWYQQILGQGPKLLIQFQNNGVVDDSQLPKDRFSAERLKGVDSTLKIQPAKLEDSAVYLCASDEGWSGNTIYFGEGSWLTVV.

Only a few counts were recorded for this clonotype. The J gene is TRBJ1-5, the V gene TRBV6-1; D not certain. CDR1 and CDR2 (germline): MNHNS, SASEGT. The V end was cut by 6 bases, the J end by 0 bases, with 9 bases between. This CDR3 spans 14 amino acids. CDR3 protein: CASRDGNSNQPQHF. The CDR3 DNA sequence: TGTGCCAGCAGGGACGGTAATAGCAATCAGCCCCAGCATTTT.

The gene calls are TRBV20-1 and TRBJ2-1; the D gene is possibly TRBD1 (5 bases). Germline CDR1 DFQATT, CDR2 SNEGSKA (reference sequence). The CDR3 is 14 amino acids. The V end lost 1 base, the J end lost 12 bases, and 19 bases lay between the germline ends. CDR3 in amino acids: CSARVRRQGRGQFF. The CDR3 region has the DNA TGCAGTGCTAGAGTTAGGCGGCAGGGAAGGGGGCAGTTCTTC.

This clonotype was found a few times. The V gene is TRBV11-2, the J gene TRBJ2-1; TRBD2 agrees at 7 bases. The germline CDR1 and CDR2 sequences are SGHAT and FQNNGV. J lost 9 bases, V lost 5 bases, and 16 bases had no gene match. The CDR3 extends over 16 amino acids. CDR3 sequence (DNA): TGTGCCAGCAGCCGAACTCTAGCTAGCGGAGGCACTGAGCAGTTCTTC. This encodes CASSRTLASGGTEQFF.

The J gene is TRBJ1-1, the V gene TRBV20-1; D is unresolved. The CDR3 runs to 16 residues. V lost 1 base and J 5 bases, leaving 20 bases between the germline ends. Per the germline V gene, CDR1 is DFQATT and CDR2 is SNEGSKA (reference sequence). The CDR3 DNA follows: TGCAGTGCTAGAGTCACTTTCAGAGAAGGAGAGACTGAAGCTTTCTTT. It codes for CSARVTFREGETEAFF.

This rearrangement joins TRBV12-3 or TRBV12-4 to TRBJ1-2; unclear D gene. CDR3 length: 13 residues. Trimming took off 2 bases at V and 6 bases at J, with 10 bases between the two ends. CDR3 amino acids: CASSLSSRNGYTF. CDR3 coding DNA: TGTGCCAGCAGTTTAAGTAGCAGGAATGGCTACACCTTC.

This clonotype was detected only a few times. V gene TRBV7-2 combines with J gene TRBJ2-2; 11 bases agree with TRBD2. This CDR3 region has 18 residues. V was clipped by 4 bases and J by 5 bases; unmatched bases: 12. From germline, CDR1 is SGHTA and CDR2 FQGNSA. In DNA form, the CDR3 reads TGTGCCAGCAGCTCCGGAGGTAGCGGGAGGGCCAGGACCGGGGAGCTGTTTTTT. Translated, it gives CASSSGGSGRARTGELFF.

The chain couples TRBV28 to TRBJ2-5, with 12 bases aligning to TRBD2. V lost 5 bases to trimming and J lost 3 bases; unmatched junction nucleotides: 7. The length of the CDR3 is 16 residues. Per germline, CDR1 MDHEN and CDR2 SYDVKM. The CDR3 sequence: CASSPTSGRTKETQYF. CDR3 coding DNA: TGTGCCAGCAGTCCCACTAGCGGGAGGACCAAAGAGACCCAGTACTTC.

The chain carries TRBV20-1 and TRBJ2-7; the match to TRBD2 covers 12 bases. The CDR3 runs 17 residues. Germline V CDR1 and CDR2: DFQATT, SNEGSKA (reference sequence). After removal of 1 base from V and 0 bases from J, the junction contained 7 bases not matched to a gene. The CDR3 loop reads CSARGTSGGTISYEQYF. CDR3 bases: TGCAGTGCTAGAGGAACTAGCGGGGGGACGATCTCCTACGAGCAGTACTTC.

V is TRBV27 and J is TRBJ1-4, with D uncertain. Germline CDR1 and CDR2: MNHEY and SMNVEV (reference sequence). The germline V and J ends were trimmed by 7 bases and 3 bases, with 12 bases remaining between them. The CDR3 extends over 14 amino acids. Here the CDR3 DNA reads TGTGCCAGCAAGTATTCCACAGCTAATGAAAAACTGTTTTTT. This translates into CASKYSTANEKLFF.

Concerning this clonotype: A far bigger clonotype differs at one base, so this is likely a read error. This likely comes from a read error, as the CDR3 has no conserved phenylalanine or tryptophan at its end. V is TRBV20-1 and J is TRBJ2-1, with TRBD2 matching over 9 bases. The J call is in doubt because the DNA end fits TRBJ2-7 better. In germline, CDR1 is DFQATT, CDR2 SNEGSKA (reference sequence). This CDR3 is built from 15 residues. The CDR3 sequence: CSASRGLAGFYEQYL. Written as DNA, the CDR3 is TGCAGTGCTAGCAGAGGGCTAGCGGGATTTTACGAGCAGTACCTC.

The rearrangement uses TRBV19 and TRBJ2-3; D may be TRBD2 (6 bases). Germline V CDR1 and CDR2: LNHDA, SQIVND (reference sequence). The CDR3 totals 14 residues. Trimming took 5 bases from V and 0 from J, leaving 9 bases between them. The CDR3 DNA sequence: TGTGCCAGTAGTGTTAGCGGTAGCACAGATACGCAGTATTTT. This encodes CASSVSGSTDTQYF.

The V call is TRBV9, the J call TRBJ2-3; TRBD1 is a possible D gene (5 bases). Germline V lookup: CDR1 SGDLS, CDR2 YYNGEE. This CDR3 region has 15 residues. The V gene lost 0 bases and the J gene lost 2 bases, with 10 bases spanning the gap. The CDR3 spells CASSVEGRVTDTQYF. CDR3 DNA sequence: TGTGCCAGCAGCGTAGAGGGGCGCGTCACAGATACGCAGTATTTT.

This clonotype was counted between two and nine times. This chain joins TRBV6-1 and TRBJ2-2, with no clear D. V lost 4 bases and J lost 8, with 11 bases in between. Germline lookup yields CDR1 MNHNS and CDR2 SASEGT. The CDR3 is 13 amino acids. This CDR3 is CASSVLGVGELFF. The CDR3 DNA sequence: TGTGCCAGCAGTGTCTTAGGTGTGGGGGAGCTGTTTTTT.

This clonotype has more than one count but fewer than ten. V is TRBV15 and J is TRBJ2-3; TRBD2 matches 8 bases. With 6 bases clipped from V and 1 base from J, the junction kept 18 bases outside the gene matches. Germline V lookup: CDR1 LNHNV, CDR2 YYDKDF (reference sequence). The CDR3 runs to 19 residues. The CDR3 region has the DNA TGTGCCACCAGGATAATCGGGGCTAGCGGGCGCGGGCGCACAGATACGCAGTATTTT. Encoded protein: CATRIIGASGRGRTDTQYF.

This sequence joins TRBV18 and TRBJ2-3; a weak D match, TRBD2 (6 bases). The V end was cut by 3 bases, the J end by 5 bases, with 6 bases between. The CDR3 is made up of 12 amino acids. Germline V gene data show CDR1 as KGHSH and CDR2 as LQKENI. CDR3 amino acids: CASSPGGDTQYF. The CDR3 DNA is TGTGCCAGCTCACCGGGGGGAGATACGCAGTATTTT.

CDR3 loop: CASRIVGSYEQYF. The DNA for the CDR3 is TGTGCCAGCAGAATAGTGGGCTCCTACGAGCAGTACTTC. V usage is TRBV6-7 and J usage is TRBJ2-7; D not resolved. TRBV6-7 qualifies as an ORF whose function is uncertain. CDR3 length: 13 amino acids. Trimming shortened V by 6 bases and J by 0 bases, and 9 bases separated the two germline ends.